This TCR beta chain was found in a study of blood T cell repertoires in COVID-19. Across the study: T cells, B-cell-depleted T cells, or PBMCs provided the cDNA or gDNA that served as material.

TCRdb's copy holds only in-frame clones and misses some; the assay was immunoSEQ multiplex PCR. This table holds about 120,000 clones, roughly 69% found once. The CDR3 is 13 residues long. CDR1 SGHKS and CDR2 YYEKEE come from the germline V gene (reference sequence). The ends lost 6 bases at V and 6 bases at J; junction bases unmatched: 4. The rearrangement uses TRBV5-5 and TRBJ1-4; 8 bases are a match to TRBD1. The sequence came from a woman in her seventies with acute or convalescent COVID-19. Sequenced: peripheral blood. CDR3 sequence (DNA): TGTGCCAGCACAACAGGGGGGGATGAAAAACTGTTTTTT. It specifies CASTTGGDEKLFF. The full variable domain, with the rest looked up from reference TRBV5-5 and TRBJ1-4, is DAGVTQSPTHLIKTRGQQVTLRCSPISGHKSVSWYQQVLGQGPQFIFQYYEKEERGRGNFPDRFSARQFPNYSSELNVNALLLGDSALYLCASTTGGDEKLFFGSGTQLSVL.